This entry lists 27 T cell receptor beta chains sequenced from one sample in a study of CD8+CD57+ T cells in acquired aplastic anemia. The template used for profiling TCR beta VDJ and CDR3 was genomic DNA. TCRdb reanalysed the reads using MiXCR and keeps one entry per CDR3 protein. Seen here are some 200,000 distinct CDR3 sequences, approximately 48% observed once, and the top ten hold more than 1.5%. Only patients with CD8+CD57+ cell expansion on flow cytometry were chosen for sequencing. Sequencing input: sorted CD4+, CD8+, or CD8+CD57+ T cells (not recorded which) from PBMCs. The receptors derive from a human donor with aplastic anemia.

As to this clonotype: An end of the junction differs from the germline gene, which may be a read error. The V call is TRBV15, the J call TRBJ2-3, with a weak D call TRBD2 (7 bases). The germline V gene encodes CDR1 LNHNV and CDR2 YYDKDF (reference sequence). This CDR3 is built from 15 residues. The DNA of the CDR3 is TGTGCCTCCAGCAAGGACGGGGGGCTGGCAGATACGCAGTATTTT. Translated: CASSKDGGLADTQYF.

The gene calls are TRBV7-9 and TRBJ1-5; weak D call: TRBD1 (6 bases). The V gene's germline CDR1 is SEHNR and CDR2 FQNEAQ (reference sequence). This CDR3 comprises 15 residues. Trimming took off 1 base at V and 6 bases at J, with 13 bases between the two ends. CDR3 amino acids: CASSLGGALSQPQHF. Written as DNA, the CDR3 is TGTGCCAGCAGCTTAGGGGGGGCACTGAGTCAGCCCCAGCATTTT. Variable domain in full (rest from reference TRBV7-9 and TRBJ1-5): DTGVSQNPRHKITKRGQNVTFRCDPISEHNRLYWYRQTLGQGPEFLTYFQNEAQLEKSRLLSDRFSAERPKGSFSTLEIQRTEQGDSAMYLCASSLGGALSQPQHFGDGTRLSIL.

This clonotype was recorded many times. CDR3 in amino acids: CASSLRWGRRDPGELFF. The DNA for the CDR3 is TGTGCCAGCAGCCTTAGGTGGGGGCGCCGGGATCCCGGGGAGCTGTTTTTT. This chain uses TRBV7-9 with TRBJ2-2; D possibly corresponds to TRBD1 (6 bases). Germline V CDR1 and CDR2: SEHNR, FQNEAQ (reference sequence). Trimming cost V 5 bases and J 6 bases, with 22 bases left between them. The CDR3 covers 17 residues.

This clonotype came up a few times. CDR3 DNA: TGTGCCACCAGCGTCTCCGGGACAGACACTGAAGCTTTCTTT. It yields the protein CATSVSGTDTEAFF. This chain connects TRBV15 to TRBJ1-1, with 7 bases that match TRBD1. The germline V gene encodes CDR1 LNHNV and CDR2 YYDKDF (reference sequence). The CDR3 is 14 amino acids. V gave up 5 bases and J gave up 3 bases; unmatched junction bases: 6.

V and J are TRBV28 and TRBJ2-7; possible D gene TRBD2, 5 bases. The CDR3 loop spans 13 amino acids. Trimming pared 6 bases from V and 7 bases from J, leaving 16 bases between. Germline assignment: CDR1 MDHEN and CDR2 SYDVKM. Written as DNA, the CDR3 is TGTGCCAGCAGGCCGCAGGTGACGGGGGAGCAGTACTTC. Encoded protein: CASRPQVTGEQYF.

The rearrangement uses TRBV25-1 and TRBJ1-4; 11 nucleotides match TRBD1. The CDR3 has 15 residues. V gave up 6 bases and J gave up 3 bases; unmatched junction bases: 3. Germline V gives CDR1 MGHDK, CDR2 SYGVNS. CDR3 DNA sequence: TGTGCCAGCAGGGGACAGGGGGGTTCTAATGAAAAACTGTTTTTT. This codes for CASRGQGGSNEKLFF.

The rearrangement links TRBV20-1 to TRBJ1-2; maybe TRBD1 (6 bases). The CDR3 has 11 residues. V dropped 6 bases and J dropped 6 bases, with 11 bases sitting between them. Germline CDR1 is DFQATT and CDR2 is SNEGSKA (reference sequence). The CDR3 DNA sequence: TGCAGTGCCACAACAGGGCATGGCTACACCTTC. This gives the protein CSATTGHGYTF.

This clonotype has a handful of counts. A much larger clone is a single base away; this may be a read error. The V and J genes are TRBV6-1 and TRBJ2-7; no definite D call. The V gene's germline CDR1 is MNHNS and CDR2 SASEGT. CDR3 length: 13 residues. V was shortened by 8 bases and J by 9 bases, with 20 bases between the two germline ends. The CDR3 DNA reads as TGTGCCAGCCTTAGCCCCGGGTTAAACCGGCAGTACTTC. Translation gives CASLSPGLNRQYF.

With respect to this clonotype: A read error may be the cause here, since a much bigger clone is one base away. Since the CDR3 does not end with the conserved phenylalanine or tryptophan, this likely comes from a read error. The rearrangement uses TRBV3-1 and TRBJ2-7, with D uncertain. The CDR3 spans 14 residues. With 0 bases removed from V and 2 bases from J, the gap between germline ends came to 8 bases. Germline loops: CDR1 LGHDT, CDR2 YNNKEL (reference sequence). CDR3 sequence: CASSQETGTYEQYS. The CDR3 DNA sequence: TGTGCCAGCAGCCAAGAAACTGGCACCTACGAGCAGTACTCC.

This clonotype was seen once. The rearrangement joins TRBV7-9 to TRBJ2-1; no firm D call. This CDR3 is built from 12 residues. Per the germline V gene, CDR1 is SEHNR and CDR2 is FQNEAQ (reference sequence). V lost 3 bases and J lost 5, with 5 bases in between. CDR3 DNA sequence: TGTGCCAGCAGCTTTGTGGACAATGAGCAGTTCTTC. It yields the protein CASSFVDNEQFF.

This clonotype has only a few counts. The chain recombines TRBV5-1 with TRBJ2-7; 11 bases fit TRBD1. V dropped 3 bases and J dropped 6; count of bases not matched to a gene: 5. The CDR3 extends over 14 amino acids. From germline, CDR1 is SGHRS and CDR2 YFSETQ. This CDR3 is CASSWGTGGGEQYF. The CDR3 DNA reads TGCGCCAGCAGCTGGGGGACAGGGGGTGGCGAGCAGTACTTC.

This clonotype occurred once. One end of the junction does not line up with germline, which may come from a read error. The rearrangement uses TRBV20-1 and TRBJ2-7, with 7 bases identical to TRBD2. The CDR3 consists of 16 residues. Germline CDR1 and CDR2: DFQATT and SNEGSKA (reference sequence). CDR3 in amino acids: CSARGVTAGVAYEQYF. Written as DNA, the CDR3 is TGCAGTGCGAGAGGGGTTACGGCGGGGGTTGCCTACGAGCAGTACTTC.

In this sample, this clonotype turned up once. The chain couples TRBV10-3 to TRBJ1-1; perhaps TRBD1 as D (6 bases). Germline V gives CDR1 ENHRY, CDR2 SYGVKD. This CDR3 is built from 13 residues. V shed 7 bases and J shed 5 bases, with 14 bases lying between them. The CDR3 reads CAIKAGGGTEAFF. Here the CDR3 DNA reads TGTGCCATCAAGGCCGGGGGCGGGACTGAAGCTTTCTTT.

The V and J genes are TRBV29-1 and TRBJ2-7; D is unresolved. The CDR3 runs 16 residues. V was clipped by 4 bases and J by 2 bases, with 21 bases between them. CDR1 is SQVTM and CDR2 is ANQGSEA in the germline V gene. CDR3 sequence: CSVVTPLPTSAYEQYF. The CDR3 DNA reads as TGCAGCGTTGTCACACCCCTACCTACTTCCGCCTACGAGCAGTACTTC.

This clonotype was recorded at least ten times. CDR3 sequence reads: CASSHPGGEQYF. CDR3 DNA sequence: TGTGCCAGCAGCCACCCTGGGGGCGAGCAGTACTTC. This chain uses TRBV9 with TRBJ2-7; tentatively, D is TRBD1 or TRBD2 (5 bases each). The CDR3 is made up of 12 amino acids. Germline V gene sequence: CDR1 SGDLS, CDR2 YYNGEE. V was trimmed by 4 bases and J by 6 bases, leaving 11 bases between them.

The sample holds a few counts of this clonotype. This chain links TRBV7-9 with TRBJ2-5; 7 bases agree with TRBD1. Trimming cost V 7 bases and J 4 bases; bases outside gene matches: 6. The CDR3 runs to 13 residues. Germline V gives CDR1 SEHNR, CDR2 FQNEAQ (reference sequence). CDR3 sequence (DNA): TGTGCCAGCACCGACAGGGTTGGAGAGACCCAGTACTTC. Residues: CASTDRVGETQYF.

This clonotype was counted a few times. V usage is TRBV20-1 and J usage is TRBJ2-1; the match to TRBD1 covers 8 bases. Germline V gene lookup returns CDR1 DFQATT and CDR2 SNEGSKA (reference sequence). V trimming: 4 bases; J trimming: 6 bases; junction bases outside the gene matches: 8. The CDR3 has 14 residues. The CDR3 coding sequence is TGCAGTGCTACGGACAGGGAATTTCCCAATGAGCAGTTCTTC. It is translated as CSATDREFPNEQFF.

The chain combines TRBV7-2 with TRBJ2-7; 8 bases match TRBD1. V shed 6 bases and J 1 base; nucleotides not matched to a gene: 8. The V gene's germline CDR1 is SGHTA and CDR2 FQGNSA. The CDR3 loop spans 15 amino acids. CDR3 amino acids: CASRFRDRSSYEQYF. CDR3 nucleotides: TGTGCCAGCAGGTTCAGGGACAGGTCGTCCTACGAGCAGTACTTC.

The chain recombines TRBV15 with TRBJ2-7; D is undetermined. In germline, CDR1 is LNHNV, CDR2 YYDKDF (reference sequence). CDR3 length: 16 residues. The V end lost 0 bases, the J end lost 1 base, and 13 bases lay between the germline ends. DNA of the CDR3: TGTGCCACCAGCAGAGAGGGAATAGCTACGTCCTACGAGCAGTACTTC. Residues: CATSREGIATSYEQYF.

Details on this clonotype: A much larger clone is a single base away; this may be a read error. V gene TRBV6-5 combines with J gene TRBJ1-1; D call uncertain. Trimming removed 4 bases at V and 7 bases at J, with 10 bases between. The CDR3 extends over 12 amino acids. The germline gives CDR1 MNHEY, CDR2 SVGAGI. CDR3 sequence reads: CASSSGVLEAFF. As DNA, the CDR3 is TGTGCCAGCAGTTCCGGTGTACTTGAAGCTTTCTTT.

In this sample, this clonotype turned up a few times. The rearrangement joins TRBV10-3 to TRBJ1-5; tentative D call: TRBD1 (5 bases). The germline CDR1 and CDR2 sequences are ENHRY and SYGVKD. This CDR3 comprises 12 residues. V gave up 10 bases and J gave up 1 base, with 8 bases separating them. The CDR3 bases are TGTGCCACCCGGGACAGCAATCAGCCCCAGCATTTT. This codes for CATRDSNQPQHF.

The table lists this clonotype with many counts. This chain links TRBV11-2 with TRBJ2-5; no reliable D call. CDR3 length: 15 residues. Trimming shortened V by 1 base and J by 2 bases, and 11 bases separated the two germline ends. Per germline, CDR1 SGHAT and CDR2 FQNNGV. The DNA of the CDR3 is TGTGCCAGCAGCTTAGCTCTCTCTTTTCAAGAGACCCAGTACTTC. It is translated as CASSLALSFQETQYF. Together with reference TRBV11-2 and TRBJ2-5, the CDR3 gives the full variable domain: EAGVAQSPRYKIIEKRQSVAFWCNPISGHATLYWYQQILGQGPKLLIQFQNNGVVDDSQLPKDRFSAERLKGVDSTLKIQPAKLEDSAVYLCASSLALSFQETQYFGPGTRLLVL.

The DNA for the CDR3 is TGTGCCAGCAGCTTAGCCAGGGCAACAAGTGGCTACACCTTC. Amino acids: CASSLARATSGYTF. The rearrangement links TRBV7-8 to TRBJ1-2; D is possibly TRBD1 (5 bases). V dropped 0 bases and J dropped 7 bases, with 12 bases sitting between them. There are 14 residues in the CDR3. CDR1 SGHVS and CDR2 FQNEAQ come from the germline V gene.

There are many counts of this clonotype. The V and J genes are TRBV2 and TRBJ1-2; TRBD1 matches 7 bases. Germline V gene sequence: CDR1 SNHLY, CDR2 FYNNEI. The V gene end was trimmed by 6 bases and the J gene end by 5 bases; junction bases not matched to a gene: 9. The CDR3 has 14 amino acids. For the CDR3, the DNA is TGTGCCAGCAGCCGAACGACAGGGAGTTATGGCTACACCTTC. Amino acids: CASSRTTGSYGYTF.

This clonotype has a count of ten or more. The CDR3 loop reads CASSLTSGAGYTF. CDR3 nucleotide sequence: TGTGCCAGCAGCTTAACGTCGGGGGCTGGCTACACCTTC. This rearrangement joins TRBV11-2 to TRBJ1-2; D is perhaps TRBD1 (6 bases). Germline V lookup: CDR1 SGHAT, CDR2 FQNNGV. This CDR3 is built from 13 residues. Trimming removed 2 bases at V and 7 bases at J, with 11 bases between.

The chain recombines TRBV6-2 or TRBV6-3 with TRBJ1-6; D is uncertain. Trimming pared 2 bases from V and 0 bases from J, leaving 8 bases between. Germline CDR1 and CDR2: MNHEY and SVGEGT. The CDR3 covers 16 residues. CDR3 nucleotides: TGTGCCAGCAGTTACCGGCAAGGCTCCTATAATTCACCCCTCCACTTT. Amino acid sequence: CASSYRQGSYNSPLHF.

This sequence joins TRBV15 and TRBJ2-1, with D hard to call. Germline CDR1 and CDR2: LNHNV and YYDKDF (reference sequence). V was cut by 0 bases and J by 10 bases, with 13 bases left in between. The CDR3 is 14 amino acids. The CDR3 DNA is TGTGCCACCAGCAGAGAGGTGGGTTCGTACGAGCAGTTCTTC. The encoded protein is CATSREVGSYEQFF.